A selection of T cell receptor beta chains follows, all from one sample in a study of blood T cells in healthy people across ages. In TCRdb, the 5' RACE reads were re-called with MiXCR into one record per CDR3 protein. This table has about 780,000 distinct CDR3 sequences, about 62% appearing once. The sample taken for sequencing was blood. These receptors originate from a man younger than 45 in good health. CDR3s include the opening cysteine and the closing phenylalanine or tryptophan. A D gene is named only where the DNA matches it firmly. Part of the rows lack a size; the others show once, few, many or a class for expanded clones.

D gene	CDR3 length	J gene	clone size	V gene	CDR3 DNA	CDR3 protein
-	12	TRBJ1-6	-	TRBV6-6	TGTGCCAGCGAGGGGCTCAAGTCACCCCTCCACTTT	CASEGLKSPLHF
TRBD1	16	TRBJ1-2	-	TRBV20-1	TGCAGTGCTAGATCCCGTGGGACAGGGGGCGACTATGGCTACACCTTC	CSARSRGTGGDYGYTF
-	16	TRBJ2-5	-	TRBV7-2	TGTGCCAGCAGCCCCGGGGTCCTAGGGGGTGTGGAGACCCAGTACTTC	CASSPGVLGGVETQYF
-	16	TRBJ1-6	-	TRBV7-3	TGTGCCAGCAGCGCGGGAGGGAGCTCCTATAATTCACCCCTCCACTTT	CASSAGGSSYNSPLHF
-	18	TRBJ2-7	-	TRBV21-1	TGTGCCAGCAGCGGTTGCGGAGTATTGGGGCTTCCACCCTACGAGCAGTACTTC	CASSGCGVLGLPPYEQYF
TRBD1	16	TRBJ2-4	-	TRBV7-2	TGTGCCAGCAGCTTAGGGGACAGGGGACCAAGAGGGATTCAGTACTTC	CASSLGDRGPRGIQYF
-	17	TRBJ2-7	-	TRBV6-2/TRBV6-3	TGTGCCAGCAGTTATTCCTTCTTCTATAAATTATACTACGAGCAGTACTTC	CASSYSFFYKLYYEQYF
TRBD1	14	TRBJ2-7	-	TRBV12-3/TRBV12-4	TGTGCCAGCAGTTCCGGGACAGTGACCGTCGAGCAGTACTTC	CASSSGTVTVEQYF
-	14	TRBJ2-1	few	TRBV4-3	TGCGCCAGCAGCCAAGGTTCATCGCGTAATGAGCAGTTCTTC	CASSQGSSRNEQFF
-	14	TRBJ1-2	-	TRBV24-1	TGTGCCACCAGTAGTCGACAGGAAAATTATGGCTACACCTTC	CATSSRQENYGYTF
-	13	TRBJ2-3	-	TRBV2	TGTGCCAGCTTGGACCAGGGGACAGATACGCAGTATTTT	CASLDQGTDTQYF
-	15	TRBJ2-1	-	TRBV5-1	TGCGCCAGCAGCCCCGCGCCCTACCAGGTGAATGAGCAGTTCTTC	CASSPAPYQVNEQFF
-	12	TRBJ1-1	-	TRBV15	TGTGCCACCAGCTGGGGGAAGACTGAAGCTTTCTTT	CATSWGKTEAFF
-	12	TRBJ1-2	few	TRBV7-2	TGTGCCAGCAGCTTCCGAAACTATGGCTACACCTTC	CASSFRNYGYTF
-	14	TRBJ2-5	-	TRBV27	TGTGCCAGCAGTCCCCAAGGGGAAGGGGAGACCCAGTACTTC	CASSPQGEGETQYF
TRBD1	16	TRBJ2-1	-	TRBV15	TGTGCCACCAGCAGAGATTCAGGGGGCCCCTACAATGAGCAGTTCTTC	CATSRDSGGPYNEQFF
-	11	TRBJ2-4	-	TRBV20-1	TGCAGTGCAATCGATTCGTACATTCAGTACTTC	CSAIDSYIQYF
-	14	TRBJ2-7	-	TRBV20-1	TGCAGTGCCAGACGGGCAGCCCTCTCCTACGAGCAGTACTTC	CSARRAALSYEQYF
TRBD1	16	TRBJ2-7	once	TRBV27	TGTGCCAGCAGTTTATATAGTGGGACAGGGTATAACGAGCAGTACTTC	CASSLYSGTGYNEQYF
-	13	TRBJ2-3	-	TRBV20-1	TGCAGTGCTAGAGAACTTCTCAGAGATACGCAGTATTTT	CSARELLRDTQYF
TRBD1	15	TRBJ2-7	few	TRBV29-1	TGCAGCGTCCGCCCCCGGACAGGTAGCTCCTACGAGCAGTACTTC	CSVRPRTGSSYEQYF
-	15	TRBJ2-3	few	TRBV7-2	TGTGCCAGCAGCCTCTCTAGCGCTAACACAGATACGCAGTATTTT	CASSLSSANTDTQYF
-	15	TRBJ2-3	-	TRBV5-4	TGTGCCAGCAGCTCAGACCTAGATCCTCTGAATACGCAGTATTTT	CASSSDLDPLNTQYF
-	14	TRBJ2-7	-	TRBV25-1	TGTGCCAGCAGTGTCCAGAGGGCCCACTACGAGCAGTACTTC	CASSVQRAHYEQYF
TRBD2	13	TRBJ2-1	few	TRBV29-1	TGCAGCGTTGTTTACGGGGGAGGGAATGAGCAGTTCTTC	CSVVYGGGNEQFF
TRBD1	18	TRBJ2-1	-	TRBV29-1	TGCAGCGTTGATCCCATTTTTGGACAGGGTGGTGTTTCCAATGAGCAGTTCTTC	CSVDPIFGQGGVSNEQFF
TRBD1	15	TRBJ2-2	-	TRBV5-1	TGCGCCAGCAGCGGCGGACAGGGTACGAGCGGGGAGCTGTTTTTT	CASSGGQGTSGELFF
-	14	TRBJ2-1	few	TRBV4-3	TGCGCCAGCAGCCAAGAGGCGGGATACAATGAGCAGTTCTTC	CASSQEAGYNEQFF
TRBD1	13	TRBJ1-5	-	TRBV10-3	TGTGCCATAACAGGGGGCGGTAATCAGCCCCAGCATTTT	CAITGGGNQPQHF
-	14	TRBJ1-2	-	TRBV7-2	TGTGCCAGCAGCTACCGGCGACGTAGCGATGGCTACACCTTC	CASSYRRRSDGYTF
-	16	TRBJ2-3	-	TRBV7-9	TGTGCCAGCAGCTCATCAGGGTCGGGAGCGACAGATACGCAGTATTTT	CASSSSGSGATDTQYF
-	13	TRBJ2-5	-	TRBV29-1	TGCAGCGTTGAGAGGACAGAGCAAGAGACCCAGTACTTC	CSVERTEQETQYF
-	16	TRBJ2-4	-	TRBV7-2	TGTGCCAGCAGTCCCAGGGGTGGCCTTGCCAAAAACATTCAGTACTTC	CASSPRGGLAKNIQYF
-	19	TRBJ2-1	-	TRBV7-3	TGTGCCAGCAGCTTTGCCCCCATTGTTGGAACGGATCCCTACAATGAGCAGTTCTTC	CASSFAPIVGTDPYNEQFF
-	14	TRBJ2-5	-	TRBV11-2	TGTGCCAGCAGCGGAAGAGGGAATAGTGCAGCCCAGTACTTC	CASSGRGNSAAQYF
TRBD2	14	TRBJ2-1	-	TRBV18	TGTGCCAGCTCAGGAGTAAGCGGGGTAAATGAGCAGTTCTTC	CASSGVSGVNEQFF
TRBD1	13	TRBJ2-5	-	TRBV13	TGTGCCAGCAGCGCGTTACAGGGGGAGACCCAGTACTTC	CASSALQGETQYF
-	13	TRBJ1-2	-	TRBV20-1	TGCAGTGCTATTTCAGGGCTCCTCTATGGCTACACCTTC	CSAISGLLYGYTF
-	14	TRBJ2-4	-	TRBV20-1	TGCAGTGCTACACTAGGGGGAGCCAAAAACATTCAGTACTTC	CSATLGGAKNIQYF
TRBD1	13	TRBJ2-7	-	TRBV6-1	TGTGCCAGCTCCAGACAGGGATCCTGCGAGCAGTACTTC	CASSRQGSCEQYF
-	14	TRBJ1-2	once	TRBV28	TGTGCCAGCACCAACAGGGTTTGGGACTATGGCTACACCTTC	CASTNRVWDYGYTF
TRBD2	16	TRBJ2-3	-	TRBV20-1	TGCAGTGCTAGCCCTCTCCCCGGGGGGAGCACAGATACGCAGTATTTT	CSASPLPGGSTDTQYF
-	13	TRBJ1-2	few	TRBV20-1	TGCAGTGCTATATCGCAAAATCCCTATGGCTACACCTTC	CSAISQNPYGYTF
TRBD2	17	TRBJ2-3	few	TRBV20-1	TGCAGTGCTAGCTCCGGGGTAGCGGGTCCTAGCACAGATACGCAGTATTTT	CSASSGVAGPSTDTQYF
-	14	TRBJ2-7	-	TRBV12-3/TRBV12-4	TGTGCCAGCAGTTTACCAGGGTCCGCGTACGAGCAGTACTTC	CASSLPGSAYEQYF
TRBD2	14	TRBJ2-1	-	TRBV20-1	TGCAGTGCTCCCTCGCCTAGCGGGGCTGATGAGCAGTTCTTC	CSAPSPSGADEQFF
TRBD2	18	TRBJ2-2	once	TRBV7-9	TGTGCCAGCAGCTTAGGTGGACTAGCGAAACCGAACACCGGGGAGCTGTTTTTT	CASSLGGLAKPNTGELFF
-	16	TRBJ2-5	-	TRBV9	TGTGCCAGCAGCGTAGGCGAGGGTGGGGGGGCCTACGGGCAGTACTTC	CASSVGEGGGAYGQYF
TRBD1	15	TRBJ1-2	few	TRBV4-3	TGCGCCAGCAGCCAAGGGACAGGGATTAACTATGGCTACACCTTC	CASSQGTGINYGYTF